Detailed here is one T cell receptor (beta chain). The sample comes from a study of shared clonotypes between healthy human individuals. As for the study in general: Those who served as donors were a couple of women and three men between the ages of 18 and 49. For every donor, three CD4 naive, three CD4 memory, two CD8 naive and one CD8 memory plates were used.

The junction had 4 bases not matched to a gene; V was cut back by 1 base and J by 3 bases. Germline V CDR1 and CDR2: SGHAT, FQNNGV. The CDR3 sequence is 15 residues long. Data came from immunoSEQ multiplex PCR; TCRdb stores just in-frame clones and leaves some out. The data contain 2 million or so clones, about 95% of them seen just once; the ten biggest clones take up 0.9% to 1.3%. Naive CD8 cells were CD45RO-negative, positively selected for CCR7, excluding terminally differentiated effector memory CD45RA+ cells. All the donors were Caucasian adults who lived in Nashville, Tennessee. The rearrangement joins TRBV11-2 to TRBJ2-7, with TRBD1 matching over 9 bases. Sequencing used naive CD8+ T cells sorted from blood. The receptor comes from a man younger than 35 in good health. This chain's CDR3 is CASSLGTGDVYEQYF. In nucleotides, the CDR3 is TGTGCCAGCAGCTTAGGGACAGGGGATGTCTACGAGCAGTACTTC. Full variable domain (missing parts from reference TRBV11-2 and TRBJ2-7): EAGVAQSPRYKIIEKRQSVAFWCNPISGHATLYWYQQILGQGPKLLIQFQNNGVVDDSQLPKDRFSAERLKGVDSTLKIQPAKLEDSAVYLCASSLGTGDVYEQYFGPGTRLTVT.